The T cell receptor beta chain under discussion was sequenced for a study of blood T cell repertoires in COVID-19. Using immunoSEQ multiplex PCR, the repertoire was profiled, and TCRdb retains in-frame clones only, with some absent. The sample contains roughly 220,000 clones, 70% to 85% of which appear only once. The germline CDR1 and CDR2 sequences are SQVTM and ANQGSEA. This CDR3 is 14 amino acids long. The V segment lost 4 bases and the J segment 0 bases; nucleotides outside the gene matches: 3. Recruits, aged roughly 18 to 100 years, lived in around 24 US areas. The V gene is TRBV29-1, the J gene TRBJ1-1; 9 bases fit TRBD1. The sequenced sample was PBMCs or T cells enriched from blood (not recorded which). This clonotype originated in a man aged 35 to 55 who had recovered from COVID-19. CDR3 sequence reads: CSVATGGVNTEAFF. In nucleotides, the CDR3 is TGCAGCGTTGCGACAGGGGGTGTGAACACTGAAGCTTTCTTT.